The 17 T cell receptor beta chains reported below all come from one sample, sequenced in a study of OX40 agonist ivuxolimab in advanced cancers. The protocol used for the library was the immunoSEQ multiplex PCR assay. Drawn from immuneACCESS, this table holds only the in-frame rearrangements with V and J called that TCRdb kept. Clones are partly lost; checked studies trace under half to an unresolved V gene and leave the rest unexplained. Present in this sample are some 64,000 clones, about 90% of which were seen just once. The ten largest clones capture less than 0.45% of the sample. Specimen: CD4+ or CD8+ T cells sorted from blood, collected in a trial of the OX40 agonist ivuxolimab. The receptors shown here come from an adult with an advanced solid tumor such as melanoma, head and neck, liver or kidney cancer.

V is TRBV7-3 and J is TRBJ2-2, with 10 bases fitting TRBD2. The CDR3 length is 19 residues. V lost 5 bases to trimming and J lost 6 bases; unmatched junction nucleotides: 18. Germline-derived CDR1 and CDR2 are SGHTA and FQGTGA. The CDR3 nucleotides are TGTGCCAGCAGCCGGGGGGCTAGCGGGGGCCCCAGGGGGTCCGGGGAGCTGTTTTTT. This codes for CASSRGASGGPRGSGELFF.

The V call is TRBV5-4, the J call TRBJ1-6; the D gene is possibly TRBD1 (5 bases). Trimming stripped 0 bases from V and 7 bases from J, with 11 bases between. Germline V lookup: CDR1 SGHNT, CDR2 YYREEE (reference sequence). There are 15 residues in the CDR3. The CDR3: CASSLGQGPNSPLHF. Here the CDR3 DNA reads TGTGCCAGCAGCTTGGGTCAGGGACCGAATTCACCCCTCCACTTT.

The chain combines TRBV5-1 with TRBJ2-5; D is unclear. Germline values: CDR1 SGHRS, CDR2 YFSETQ. The CDR3 has 12 amino acids. V gave up 0 bases and J gave up 5 bases, with 5 bases separating them. DNA of the CDR3: TGCGCCAGCAGCTTGGCGTCGGAGACCCAGTACTTC. It yields the protein CASSLASETQYF.

This CDR3 reads CASMSRVGETQYF. For the CDR3, the DNA is TGTGCCAGCATGTCCAGGGTAGGGGAGACCCAGTACTTC. The rearrangement uses TRBV6-6 and TRBJ2-5; TRBD1 might be the D (5 bases). The CDR3 covers 13 residues. V lost 7 bases, J lost 5 bases, and 14 bases lay in between. The germline V gene has CDR1 MNHNY and CDR2 SVGAGI (reference sequence).

The J gene is TRBJ2-6, the V gene TRBV18; D is ambiguous. The CDR3 consists of 16 residues. Germline lookup yields CDR1 KGHSH and CDR2 LQKENI. The V end was cut by 3 bases, the J end by 2 bases, with 11 bases between. As DNA, the CDR3 is TGTGCCAGCTCACCGCCAGGAACTGCTGGGGCCAACGTCCTGACTTTC. As protein: CASSPPGTAGANVLTF.

The chain combines TRBV6-5 with TRBJ2-7, with D perhaps TRBD2 (6 bases). CDR3 length: 15 amino acids. CDR1 and CDR2 from the germline V gene are MNHEY and SVGAGI. Trimming pared 6 bases from V and 5 bases from J, leaving 20 bases between. The CDR3 loop is CASSLIRDLPDEQYF. DNA for the CDR3: TGTGCCAGCAGCCTCATCCGGGACTTGCCCGACGAGCAGTACTTC.

The chain has TRBV7-9 and TRBJ2-7; a weak D match, TRBD1 (5 bases). Germline values: CDR1 SEHNR, CDR2 FQNEAQ (reference sequence). The CDR3 consists of 13 residues. V was cut by 6 bases and J by 3 bases, with 12 bases left in between. In nucleotides, the CDR3 is TGTGCCAGCAGGCTCACGGACATCTACGAGCAGTACTTC. The encoded protein is CASRLTDIYEQYF.

The sample holds one count of this clone. This chain connects TRBV27 to TRBJ1-4, with unresolved D. The CDR3 totals 15 residues. Trimming shortened V by 3 bases and J by 3 bases, and 11 bases separated the two germline ends. Germline V gives CDR1 MNHEY, CDR2 SMNVEV (reference sequence). This CDR3 is CASSFSWNSNEKLFF. Written as DNA, the CDR3 is TGTGCCAGCAGTTTTTCGTGGAATTCTAATGAAAAACTGTTTTTT.

This clone came up a few times. The chain recombines TRBV7-3 with TRBJ2-3, with 7 bases that match TRBD2. The CDR3 totals 15 residues. The germline gives CDR1 SGHTA, CDR2 FQGTGA. The trim removed 5 bases at V and 2 bases at J, leaving 7 bases unmatched. CDR3 protein: CASSRLAINTDTQYF. In DNA, the CDR3 is TGTGCCAGCAGCCGACTAGCCATCAACACAGATACGCAGTATTTT.

This clone has only one observation. The chain uses TRBV5-1 and TRBJ1-3; D uncertain. Germline CDR1 and CDR2: SGHRS and YFSETQ. The V end was cut by 4 bases, the J end by 4 bases, with 9 bases between. There are 13 residues in the CDR3. The CDR3 protein is CASSSPQGNTIYF. In DNA form, the CDR3 reads TGCGCCAGCAGCAGCCCACAAGGAAACACCATATATTTT.

The gene calls are TRBV11-3 and TRBJ2-1; 8 nucleotides line up with TRBD1. The germline V gene has CDR1 SGHNT and CDR2 YENEEA. V lost 2 bases and J lost 8; bases outside the gene matches: 11. This CDR3 has 16 amino acids. CDR3 nucleotides: TGTGCCAGCAGCTTAAGAATCGGGACAGGTTCGGATGAGCAGTTCTTC. Its protein is CASSLRIGTGSDEQFF.

The J gene is TRBJ2-7, the V gene TRBV19, with TRBD2 matching over 9 bases. The CDR3 extends over 15 amino acids. The ends lost 3 bases at V and 3 bases at J; junction bases unmatched: 6. In germline, CDR1 is LNHDA, CDR2 SQIVND (reference sequence). The CDR3 is CASSIRLADHYEQYF. The CDR3 bases are TGTGCCAGTAGTATTAGACTAGCGGACCACTACGAGCAGTACTTC.

The chain links TRBV9 to TRBJ1-6, with 7 bases fitting TRBD1. CDR3 length: 13 amino acids. V gave up 4 bases and J gave up 14 bases; unmatched junction bases: 9. Germline CDR1 is SGDLS and CDR2 is YYNGEE. This CDR3 is CASSSTGVPTLHF. In DNA, the CDR3 is TGTGCCAGCAGCAGTACAGGGGTTCCTACCCTCCACTTT.

The chain has TRBV6-1 and TRBJ2-5; D is unresolved. CDR1 and CDR2 (germline): MNHNS, SASEGT. The CDR3 length is 11 residues. Trimming removed 6 bases at V and 11 bases at J, with 13 bases between. The CDR3 DNA is TGTGCCAGCAGCCTGTCTGAGCCGCAGTACTTC. Its translation is CASSLSEPQYF.

The chain links TRBV5-8 to TRBJ2-2; TRBD1 agrees at 9 bases. Germline V gene data show CDR1 as SGHTS and CDR2 as YDEGEE. V was clipped by 5 bases and J by 5 bases; unmatched bases: 7. The CDR3 contains 15 residues. The CDR3, as DNA: TGTGCCAGCAGTTTCCCCGGGACAGGGACCGGGGAGCTGTTTTTT. Amino acid sequence: CASSFPGTGTGELFF.

This chain uses TRBV29-1 with TRBJ2-3; 8 bases map to TRBD1. The germline gives CDR1 SQVTM, CDR2 ANQGSEA. V shed 3 bases, J shed 3 bases, and the junction held 8 bases outside the gene matches. The CDR3 loop spans 15 amino acids. The CDR3: CSVDSDRGRTDTQYF. The CDR3 DNA reads as TGCAGCGTTGACTCCGACAGGGGCCGAACAGATACGCAGTATTTT.

A few counts support this clone. The V and J genes are TRBV7-3 and TRBJ1-2; possibly TRBD1 for D (5 bases). The V gene's germline CDR1 is SGHTA and CDR2 FQGTGA. The CDR3 is 15 residues long. The ends were cut back, 1 base at V and 1 base at J, with 10 bases in the middle. CDR3 sequence (DNA): TGTGCCAGCAGCTTAAAAGGGGACCTTAACTATGGCTACACCTTC. The encoded protein is CASSLKGDLNYGYTF.